This T cell receptor beta chain was identified in a study of T cell repertoires in aging, cancer and after chemotherapy. Study information: Over several months to years, re-sampled healthy donor repertoires clearly shared clones. Findings and limits, study-wide: In healthy donors, age-related TCR diversity loss mainly reflected lost richness. In each cancer cohort, median generation probability increased across chemotherapy, suggesting thymic output rebounded. Untreated cancer patients had significantly lower blood TCR diversity than age-matched healthy donors.

Multiplex touch-down PCR with TRB-A/B primers amplified rearranged V-D-J TRB sequences. TCRdb recomputed calls from the multiplex PCR reads with MiXCR, one row per CDR3 protein. Of roughly 9,100 distinct CDR3 sequences in the sample, around a third were seen once. Trimming stripped 6 bases from V and 1 base from J, with 10 bases between. This CDR3 is 13 amino acids long. Remarks on this clonotype: The antigen is unknown.

TCR beta rearrangements were amplified from peripheral blood genomic DNA. Sequenced input: blood. J is TRBJ2-7 and V is TRBV12-3 or TRBV12-4; possible D gene TRBD1, 5 bases. This sequence originates from a human donor in good health. The CDR3 spells CASRPTDSYEQYF. CDR3 nucleotide sequence: TGTGCCAGCAGACCGACAGATTCCTACGAGCAGTACTTC.